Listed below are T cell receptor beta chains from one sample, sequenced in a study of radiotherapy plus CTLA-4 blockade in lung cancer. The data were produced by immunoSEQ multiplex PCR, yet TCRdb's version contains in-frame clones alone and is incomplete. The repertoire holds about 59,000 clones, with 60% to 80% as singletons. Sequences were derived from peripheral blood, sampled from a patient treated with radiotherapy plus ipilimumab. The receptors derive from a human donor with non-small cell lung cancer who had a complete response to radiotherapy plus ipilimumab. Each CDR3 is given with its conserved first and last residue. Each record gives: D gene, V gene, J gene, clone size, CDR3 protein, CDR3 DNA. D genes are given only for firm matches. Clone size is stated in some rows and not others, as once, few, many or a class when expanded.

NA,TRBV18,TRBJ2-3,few,CASSPLEHQYTDTQYF,TGTGCCAGCTCACCACTGGAGCATCAATACACAGATACGCAGTATTTT
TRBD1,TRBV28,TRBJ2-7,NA,CASSFPFDRVFSDEQYF,TGTGCCAGCAGTTTCCCCTTCGACAGGGTATTTAGCGACGAGCAGTACTTC
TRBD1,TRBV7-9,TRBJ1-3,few,CASSTWTGENTIYF,TGTGCCAGCAGCACTTGGACAGGGGAAAACACCATATATTTT
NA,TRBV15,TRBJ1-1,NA,CATSRDLGSGTEAFF,TGTGCCACCAGCAGAGATCTAGGCTCGGGCACTGAAGCTTTCTTT
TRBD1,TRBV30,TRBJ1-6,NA,CAWIGSDRGDSPLHF,TGTGCCTGGATTGGTTCAGACAGGGGTGATTCACCCCTCCACTTT
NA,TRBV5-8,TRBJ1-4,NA,CASGLVPGVLFF,TGTGCCAGCGGCTTGGTGCCCGGGGTACTGTTTTTT
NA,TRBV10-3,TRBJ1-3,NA,CAISPSNSRGTRNTIYF,TGTGCCATCAGCCCCTCGAATAGTAGGGGGACGAGAAACACCATATATTTT
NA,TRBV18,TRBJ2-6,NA,CASSPVGDGGANVLTF,TGTGCCAGCTCACCGGTAGGGGATGGTGGGGCCAACGTCCTGACTTTC
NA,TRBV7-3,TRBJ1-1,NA,CASSLALNTEAFF,TGTGCCAGCAGCTTGGCCCTGAACACTGAAGCTTTCTTT
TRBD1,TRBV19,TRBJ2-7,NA,CASSGTGAWDEQYF,TGTGCCAGTAGTGGAACAGGGGCCTGGGACGAGCAGTACTTC
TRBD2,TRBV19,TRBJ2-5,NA,CASNPGSTSGKTQYF,TGTGCCAGCAACCCCGGCTCAACTAGCGGGAAGACCCAGTACTTC
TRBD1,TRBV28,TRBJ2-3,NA,CASSRRGTVGFADTQYF,TGTGCCAGCAGCCGCCGAGGGACAGTCGGATTTGCAGATACGCAGTATTTT
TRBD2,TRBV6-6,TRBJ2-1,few,CASRSLAGGSGEQFF,TGTGCCAGCAGAAGTCTAGCGGGAGGATCCGGTGAGCAGTTCTTC
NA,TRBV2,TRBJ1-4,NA,CASSTGSTNEKLFF,TGTGCCAGCAGTACAGGGTCAACTAATGAAAAACTGTTTTTT
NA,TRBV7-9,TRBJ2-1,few,CASSHTSGEQFF,TGTGCCAGCAGCCACACTAGTGGTGAGCAGTTCTTC
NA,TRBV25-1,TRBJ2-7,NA,CATGRDIGYEQYF,TGTGCCACCGGAAGGGACATTGGCTACGAGCAGTACTTC
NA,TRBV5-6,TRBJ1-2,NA,CASSLGFLGYTF,TGTGCCAGCAGCTTGGGTTTCTTGGGCTACACCTTC
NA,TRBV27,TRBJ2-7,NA,CASSLVSGASYEQYF,TGTGCCAGCAGTTTAGTATCAGGGGCCTCCTACGAGCAGTACTTC
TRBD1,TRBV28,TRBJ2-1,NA,CASRAQGQGVGEQFF,TGTGCCAGCAGGGCCCAGGGACAGGGGGTGGGGGAGCAGTTCTTC
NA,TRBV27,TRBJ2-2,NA,CASTLGHPIYTGELFF,TGTGCCAGCACCTTAGGACACCCGATTTACACCGGGGAGCTGTTTTTT
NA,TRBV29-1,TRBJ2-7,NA,CSVQDSYEQYF,TGCAGCGTCCAGGACAGCTACGAGCAGTACTTC
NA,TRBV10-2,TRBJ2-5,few,CASSESPYRAPKETQYF,TGCGCCAGCAGTGAGTCCCCCTACAGGGCCCCAAAAGAGACCCAGTACTTC
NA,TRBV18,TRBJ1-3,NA,CASSPDRSSGNTIYF,TGTGCCAGCTCACCAGACAGGTCCTCTGGAAACACCATATATTTT
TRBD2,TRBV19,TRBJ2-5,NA,CASSAQRLAGGLQETQYF,TGTGCCAGTAGTGCCCAAAGGCTAGCGGGGGGCCTGCAAGAGACCCAGTACTTC
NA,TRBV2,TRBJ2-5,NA,CASSERETQYF,TGTGCCAGCAGTGAACGGGAGACCCAGTACTTC
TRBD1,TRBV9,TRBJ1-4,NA,CASSGGGTGEKLFF,TGTGCCAGCAGCGGAGGGGGCACAGGGGAAAAACTGTTTTTT
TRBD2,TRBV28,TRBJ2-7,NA,CASSLTSGSSYEQYF,TGTGCCAGCAGTCTTACTAGCGGTAGCTCCTACGAGCAGTACTTC
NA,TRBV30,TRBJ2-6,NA,CAWSPRSGANVLTF,TGTGCCTGGAGTCCCCGCTCTGGGGCCAACGTCCTGACTTTC
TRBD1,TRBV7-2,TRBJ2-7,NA,CASSFYRGPSYEQYF,TGTGCCAGCAGTTTCTACAGGGGCCCCTCCTACGAGCAGTACTTC
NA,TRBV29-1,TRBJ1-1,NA,CSVQPDRINTEAFF,TGCAGCGTACAACCTGACAGAATTAACACTGAAGCTTTCTTT
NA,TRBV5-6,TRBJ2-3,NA,CASSQGLSTDTQYF,TGTGCCAGCAGCCAGGGTCTTAGCACAGATACGCAGTATTTT
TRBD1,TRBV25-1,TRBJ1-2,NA,CASKGRGVFSGYTF,TGTGCCAGCAAGGGCAGGGGGGTGTTTAGTGGCTACACCTTC
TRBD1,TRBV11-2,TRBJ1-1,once,CASSPDRVTEAFF,TGTGCCAGCAGTCCTGACAGGGTCACTGAAGCTTTCTTT
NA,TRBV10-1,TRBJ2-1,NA,CASSESGGISYNEQFF,TGCGCCAGCAGTGAGTCAGGAGGGATCTCCTACAATGAGCAGTTCTTC
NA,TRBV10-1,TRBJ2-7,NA,CASSDRPGQEYEQYF,TGCGCCAGCAGTGACCGCCCGGGACAAGAATACGAGCAGTACTTC
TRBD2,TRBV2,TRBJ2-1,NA,CASRAFGGSSYNEQFF,TGTGCCAGCAGAGCCTTCGGGGGGAGCTCCTACAATGAGCAGTTCTTC
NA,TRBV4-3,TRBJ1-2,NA,CASSQEYSTNYGYTF,TGCGCCAGCAGCCAAGAGTACAGCACGAACTATGGCTACACCTTC